The rows below give T cell receptor beta chains drawn from one sample of a study of shared clonotypes between healthy human individuals. Using immunoSEQ multiplex PCR, the repertoire was profiled, and TCRdb retains in-frame clones only, with some absent. The repertoire holds 600,000 or so clones, with 98% as singletons. What was sequenced was naive CD8+ T cells sorted from blood. The receptors originated from a man between 25 and 39 years old in good health. Each CDR3 is given with its conserved first and last residue. Each record gives: J gene, D gene, clone size, V gene, CDR3 DNA, CDR3 protein. D genes are given only for firm matches. Only some rows state a clone size, as once, few, many or a class for expanded clones.

TRBJ1-4 | NA | NA | TRBV7-9 | TGTGCCAGCAGCCCACGTCAGGCACCCAGGGGTGAAAAACTGTTTTTT | CASSPRQAPRGEKLFF
TRBJ2-1 | NA | NA | TRBV5-1 | TGCGCCAGCAGCCGTCGGGGTTCAGGGACCGTAGCTTACAATGAGCAGTTCTTC | CASSRRGSGTVAYNEQFF
TRBJ1-1 | NA | NA | TRBV6-1 | TGTGCCAGCAGTGAACGGAAAATGTCCGGGGGGGTGAACACTGAAGCTTTCTTT | CASSERKMSGGVNTEAFF
TRBJ1-1 | NA | NA | TRBV6-4 | TGTGCCAGCCGGCACCAACAGGGCCGGAACACTGAAGCTTTCTTT | CASRHQQGRNTEAFF
TRBJ2-2 | NA | NA | TRBV7-9 | TGTGCCAGCAGCCCGCGGGACAGTGGGGAGCTGTTTTTT | CASSPRDSGELFF
TRBJ2-1 | TRBD2 | NA | TRBV7-8 | TGTGCCAGCAGCTTTAGGCGGGAGAATAACAATGAGCAGTTCTTC | CASSFRRENNNEQFF
TRBJ2-7 | NA | once | TRBV7-2 | TGTGCCAGCAGCTTAGATGGGGAGGCCGCCTACGAGCAGTACTTC | CASSLDGEAAYEQYF
TRBJ1-1 | TRBD1 | NA | TRBV13 | TGTGCCAGCAGCTTCGCGTCAGGGGGGAACACTGAAGCTTTCTTT | CASSFASGGNTEAFF
TRBJ2-2 | TRBD2 | once | TRBV2 | TGTGCCATTGCCGGGACTAGCTCCGGGGAGCTGTTTTTT | CAIAGTSSGELFF
TRBJ1-1 | NA | NA | TRBV29-1 | TGCAGCGTTGAGAGGGACCCGGGGGAAGCTTTCTTT | CSVERDPGEAFF
TRBJ2-1 | NA | NA | TRBV19 | TGTGCCAGTCGCAGTATCCCCACAAGATCTAAGGATGAGCAGTTCTTC | CASRSIPTRSKDEQFF
TRBJ2-7 | TRBD1 | NA | TRBV5-1 | TGCGCCAGCAGCATAGGGACAGGGGCCTCCTACGAGCAGTACTTC | CASSIGTGASYEQYF
TRBJ2-1 | NA | NA | TRBV6-5 | TGTGCCAGCAGTTACTCGGGGGCCCATGAGCAGTTCTTC | CASSYSGAHEQFF
TRBJ2-2 | NA | NA | TRBV4-1 | TGCGCCAGCAGCAAAGGGGAAACCGGGGAGCTGTTTTTT | CASSKGETGELFF
TRBJ2-2 | NA | NA | TRBV18 | TGTGCCAGCTCACTTCCGACATTCACCGGGGAGCTGTTTTTT | CASSLPTFTGELFF
TRBJ2-7 | TRBD2 | NA | TRBV7-2 | TGTGCCAGCAGACAGGGACTAGCGGGCTACGAGCAGTACTTC | CASRQGLAGYEQYF
TRBJ1-5 | NA | NA | TRBV30 | TGTGCCTGGAGTGTTACGAGGAGGAATCAGCCCCAGCATTTT | CAWSVTRRNQPQHF
TRBJ1-2 | NA | once | TRBV15 | TGTGCCACCAGCAGGGACCTTGGGCAGCTAAATGGCTACACCTTC | CATSRDLGQLNGYTF
TRBJ1-2 | TRBD1 | once | TRBV9 | TGTGCCAGCAGCGTATGGACAGGCCTCGGCTATGGCTACACCTTC | CASSVWTGLGYGYTF
TRBJ2-7 | TRBD1 | NA | TRBV15 | TGTGCCACCAGCAGAGTAGCAGGGGGCGTCCACGAGCAGTACTTC | CATSRVAGGVHEQYF
TRBJ2-1 | TRBD2 | NA | TRBV25-1 | TGTGCCAGCAGTGACCCCGGGACTAGCGGGAGGAGTGAGCAGTTCTTC | CASSDPGTSGRSEQFF
TRBJ2-2 | NA | NA | TRBV9 | TGTGCCAGCAGCCGAATGGCCGGGGAGCTGTTTTTT | CASSRMAGELFF